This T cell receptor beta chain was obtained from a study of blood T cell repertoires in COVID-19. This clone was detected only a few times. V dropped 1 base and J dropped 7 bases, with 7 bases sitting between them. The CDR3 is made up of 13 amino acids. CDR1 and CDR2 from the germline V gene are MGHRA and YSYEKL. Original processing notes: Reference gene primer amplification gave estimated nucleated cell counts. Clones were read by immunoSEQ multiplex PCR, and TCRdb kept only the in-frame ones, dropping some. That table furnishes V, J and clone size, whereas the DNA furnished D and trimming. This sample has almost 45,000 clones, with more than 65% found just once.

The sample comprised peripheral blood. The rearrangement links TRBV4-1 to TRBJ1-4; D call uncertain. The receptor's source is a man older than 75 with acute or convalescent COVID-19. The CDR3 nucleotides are TGCGCCAGCAGCCAAGGGCCGTTTGAAAAACTGTTTTTT. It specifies CASSQGPFEKLFF.